A single sample is the source of the 14 T cell receptor beta chains below, sequenced in a study of beta chain features in type 1 diabetes. The study reverse transcribed the entire isolated RNA, so it sequenced expressed TCRB transcripts. TCRdb's copy holds only in-frame clones and misses some; the assay was immunoSEQ multiplex PCR. The table lists about 230,000 clones, around 10% of them singletons, with 0.034% in the top ten. Input material: naive CD4+ T cells from blood. The source of these receptors is a young woman in good health.

This clone was observed a handful of times. This chain links TRBV5-1 with TRBJ2-3; 16 bases match TRBD2. The germline gives CDR1 SGHRS, CDR2 YFSETQ. Germline trimming cut 4 bases from V and 5 bases from J; bases unmatched to any gene: 10. The CDR3 contains 18 residues. The CDR3 sequence is CASSPPGLAGGLEDTQYF. The DNA of the CDR3 is TGCGCCAGCAGCCCCCCGGGACTAGCGGGAGGGCTGGAAGATACGCAGTATTTT.

The rearrangement joins TRBV2 to TRBJ2-7; D is uncertain. The CDR3 loop spans 15 amino acids. V lost 6 bases to trimming and J lost 0 bases, with 15 bases between them. Looked up from germline, CDR1 is SNHLY and CDR2 is FYNNEI. CDR3 region: CASSVTKRNSYEQYF. DNA for the CDR3: TGTGCCAGCAGCGTCACTAAACGAAACTCCTACGAGCAGTACTTC.

This sequence joins TRBV5-1 and TRBJ1-3; weak D call: TRBD1 (6 bases). V was trimmed by 4 bases and J by 2 bases, leaving 10 bases between them. This CDR3 has 14 amino acids. CDR1 is SGHRS, CDR2 YFSETQ, per germline. The CDR3 region has the DNA TGCGCCAGCAGCGTTACAGGGACTGGAAACACCATATATTTT. It is translated as CASSVTGTGNTIYF. Combining the CDR3 with reference TRBV5-1 and TRBJ1-3 gives the whole variable domain KAGVTQTPRYLIKTRGQQVTLSCSPISGHRSVSWYQQTPGQGLQFLFEYFSETQRNKGNFPGRFSGRQFSNSRSEMNVSTLELGDSALYLCASSVTGTGNTIYFGEGSWLTVV.

The chain recombines TRBV11-2 with TRBJ1-6, with D tentatively TRBD1 (5 bases). The CDR3 sequence is 14 residues long. The ends were cut back, 5 bases at V and 5 bases at J, with 10 bases in the middle. The germline CDR1 and CDR2 sequences are SGHAT and FQNNGV. In DNA form, the CDR3 reads TGTGCCAGCAGCCCGGACAATCATAATTCACCCCTCCACTTT. It translates to CASSPDNHNSPLHF. Variable domain in full (rest from reference TRBV11-2 and TRBJ1-6): EAGVAQSPRYKIIEKRQSVAFWCNPISGHATLYWYQQILGQGPKLLIQFQNNGVVDDSQLPKDRFSAERLKGVDSTLKIQPAKLEDSAVYLCASSPDNHNSPLHFGNGTRLTVT.

The sample holds a few counts of this clone. The V and J genes are TRBV20-1 and TRBJ1-2; the D gene is possibly TRBD1 (6 bases). The CDR3 consists of 11 residues. Between the trimmed V and J ends, which lost 4 bases and 12 bases, there was a span of 15 bases. The germline V gene has CDR1 DFQATT and CDR2 SNEGSKA (reference sequence). The CDR3 coding sequence is TGCAGTGCTACCCGACAGGCCCTCAACACCTTC. This sequence encodes CSATRQALNTF.

This rearrangement joins TRBV5-4 to TRBJ2-5; TRBD2 agrees at 11 bases. V was clipped by 0 bases and J by 7 bases; unmatched bases: 11. In germline, CDR1 is SGHNT, CDR2 YYREEE (reference sequence). The CDR3 sequence is 17 residues long. The DNA of the CDR3 is TGTGCCAGCAGCTTGGGGGTAGCGGGAGGGTCCGCCGGGACCCAGTACTTC. Protein product: CASSLGVAGGSAGTQYF.

A few counts support this clone. The chain joins TRBV10-3 to TRBJ2-3; D remains unclear. This CDR3 contains 13 residues. Trimming took off 4 bases at V and 2 bases at J, with 7 bases between the two ends. Per germline, CDR1 ENHRY and CDR2 SYGVKD. CDR3 sequence: CAISGTDTDTQYF. The CDR3 bases are TGTGCCATCAGTGGAACAGACACAGATACGCAGTATTTT.

This clone was observed at least ten times. The rearrangement joins TRBV30 to TRBJ2-2; maybe TRBD1 (5 bases). V dropped 2 bases and J dropped 6 bases, with 10 bases sitting between them. CDR3 size: 13 residues. Germline CDR1 is GTSNPN and CDR2 is SVGIG (reference sequence). The CDR3 DNA sequence: TGTGCCTGGAGTTCGAAAGGGGCCGGGGAGCTGTTTTTT. As protein: CAWSSKGAGELFF.

This clone came up a few times. The chain combines TRBV28 with TRBJ2-2, with 11 bases lining up with TRBD2. The CDR3 extends over 14 amino acids. V shed 8 bases and J 1 base; nucleotides not matched to a gene: 0. Germline V lookup: CDR1 MDHEN, CDR2 SYDVKM. This CDR3 is CASGLAGNTGELFF. The CDR3 DNA is TGTGCCAGCGGACTAGCGGGGAACACCGGGGAGCTGTTTTTT. The whole variable domain, remainder taken from reference TRBV28 and TRBJ2-2, is DVKVTQSSRYLVKRTGEKVFLECVQDMDHENMFWYRQDPGLGLRLIYFSYDVKMKEKGDIPEGYSVSREKKERFSLILESASTNQTSMYLCASGLAGNTGELFFGEGSRLTVL.

The rearrangement uses TRBV5-1 and TRBJ2-1; possible D gene TRBD1, 6 bases. Per the germline V gene, CDR1 is SGHRS and CDR2 is YFSETQ. Trimming cost V 4 bases and J 0 bases, with 11 bases left between them. The CDR3 contains 15 residues. This CDR3 is CASSVRDNSYNEQFF. CDR3 DNA sequence: TGCGCCAGCAGCGTCCGGGACAACTCCTACAATGAGCAGTTCTTC.

This clone has more than one count but fewer than ten. V gene TRBV25-1 combines with J gene TRBJ2-7; possible D gene TRBD1, 5 bases. This CDR3 comprises 14 residues. CDR1 is MGHDK and CDR2 is SYGVNS in the germline V gene. V was cut by 3 bases and J by 2 bases, with 11 bases left in between. CDR3 in amino acids: CASSEGQPPYEQYF. The CDR3 DNA is TGTGCCAGCAGTGAGGGGCAGCCACCCTACGAGCAGTACTTC.

The V gene is TRBV2, the J gene TRBJ2-1; no definite D call. The CDR3 length is 14 residues. V was shortened by 6 bases and J by 0 bases, with 9 bases between the two germline ends. CDR1 is SNHLY, CDR2 FYNNEI, per germline. CDR3 DNA: TGTGCCAGCAGGTGGCGGAGCTCCTACAATGAGCAGTTCTTC. Translating gives CASRWRSSYNEQFF.

V and J are TRBV9 and TRBJ1-1; 10 bases map to TRBD1. This CDR3 is built from 17 residues. The V gene's germline CDR1 is SGDLS and CDR2 YYNGEE. V was pared by 0 bases and J by 0 bases, with 5 bases of the junction left unmatched. As DNA, the CDR3 is TGTGCCAGCAGCGTAGCCGGGACAGGGGTGATGAACACTGAAGCTTTCTTT. Its protein is CASSVAGTGVMNTEAFF.

This clone was seen a few times. The chain links TRBV15 to TRBJ2-2; D is possibly TRBD1 (5 bases). The CDR3 contains 16 residues. The V gene lost 0 bases and the J gene lost 4 bases, with 12 bases spanning the gap. Germline values: CDR1 LNHNV, CDR2 YYDKDF (reference sequence). The CDR3 region has the DNA TGTGCCACCAGCAGAGAGGGGCAGGGAAGCACCGGGGAGCTGTTTTTT. It codes for CATSREGQGSTGELFF.